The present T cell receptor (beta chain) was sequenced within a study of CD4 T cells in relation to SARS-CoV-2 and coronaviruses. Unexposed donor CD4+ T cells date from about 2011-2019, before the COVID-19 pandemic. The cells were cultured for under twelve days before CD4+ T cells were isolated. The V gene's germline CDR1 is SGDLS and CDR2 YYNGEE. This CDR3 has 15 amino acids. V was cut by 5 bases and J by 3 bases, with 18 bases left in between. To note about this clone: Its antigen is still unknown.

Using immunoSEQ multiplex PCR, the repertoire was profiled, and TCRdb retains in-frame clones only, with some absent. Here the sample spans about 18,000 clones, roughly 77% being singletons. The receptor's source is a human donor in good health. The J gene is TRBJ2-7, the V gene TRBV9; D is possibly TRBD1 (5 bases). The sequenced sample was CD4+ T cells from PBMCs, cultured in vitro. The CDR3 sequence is CASSPGQGRNYEQYF. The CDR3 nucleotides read TGTGCCAGCAGTCCTGGGCAGGGTCGGAACTACGAGCAGTACTTC.